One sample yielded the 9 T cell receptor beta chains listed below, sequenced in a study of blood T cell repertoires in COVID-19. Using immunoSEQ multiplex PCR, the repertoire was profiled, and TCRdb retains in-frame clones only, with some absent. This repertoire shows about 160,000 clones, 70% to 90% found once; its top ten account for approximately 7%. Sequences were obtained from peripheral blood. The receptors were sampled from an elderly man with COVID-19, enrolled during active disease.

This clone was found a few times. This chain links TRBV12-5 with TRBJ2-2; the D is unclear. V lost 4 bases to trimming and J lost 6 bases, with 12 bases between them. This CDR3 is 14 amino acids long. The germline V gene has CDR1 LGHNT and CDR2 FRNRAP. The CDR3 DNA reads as TGTGCTAGTGGTTCGAACTACTCACCCGGGGAGCTGTTTTTT. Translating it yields CASGSNYSPGELFF.

The CDR3 protein is CASSQGSGGPYEQYF. The CDR3 region has the DNA TGCGCCAGCAGCCAAGGTAGCGGGGGGCCTTACGAGCAGTACTTC. This chain connects TRBV4-3 to TRBJ2-7; 10 nucleotides match TRBD2. With V trimmed by 1 base and J by 4 bases, 4 bases remained unmatched. The CDR3 has 15 residues. CDR1 is LGHNA and CDR2 is YSLEER in the germline V gene.

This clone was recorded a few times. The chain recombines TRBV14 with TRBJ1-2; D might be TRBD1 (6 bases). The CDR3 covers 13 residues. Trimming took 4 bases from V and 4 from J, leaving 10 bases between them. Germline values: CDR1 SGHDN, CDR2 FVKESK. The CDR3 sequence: CASSRQGTYGYTF. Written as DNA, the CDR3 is TGTGCCAGCAGCCGTCAGGGGACCTATGGCTACACCTTC.

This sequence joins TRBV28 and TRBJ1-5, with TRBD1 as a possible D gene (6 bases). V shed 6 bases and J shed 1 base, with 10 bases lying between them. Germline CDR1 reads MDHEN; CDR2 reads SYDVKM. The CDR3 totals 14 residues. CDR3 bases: TGTGCCAGCAGGGAAGGACAGAGCAATCAGCCCCAGCATTTT. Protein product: CASREGQSNQPQHF.

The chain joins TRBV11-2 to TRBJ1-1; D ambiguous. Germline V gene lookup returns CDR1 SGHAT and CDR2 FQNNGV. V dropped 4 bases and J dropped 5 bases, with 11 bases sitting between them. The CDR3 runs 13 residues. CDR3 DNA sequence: TGTGCCAGCAGCTCAGACGCGGGGACTGAAGCTTTCTTT. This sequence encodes CASSSDAGTEAFF.

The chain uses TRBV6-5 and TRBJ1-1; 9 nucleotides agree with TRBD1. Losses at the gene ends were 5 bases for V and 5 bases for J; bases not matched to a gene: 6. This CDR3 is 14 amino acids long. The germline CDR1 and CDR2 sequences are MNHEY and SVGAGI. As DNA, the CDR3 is TGTGCCAGCAGTAGGCACAGGGGGCTGACTGAAGCTTTCTTT. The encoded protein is CASSRHRGLTEAFF.

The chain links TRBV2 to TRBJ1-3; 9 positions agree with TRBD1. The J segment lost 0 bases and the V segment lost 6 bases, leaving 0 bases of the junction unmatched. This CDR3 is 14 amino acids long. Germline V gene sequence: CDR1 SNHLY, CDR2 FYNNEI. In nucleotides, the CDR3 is TGTGCCAGCAGGGGACAGGGCTCTGGAAACACCATATATTTT. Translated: CASRGQGSGNTIYF.

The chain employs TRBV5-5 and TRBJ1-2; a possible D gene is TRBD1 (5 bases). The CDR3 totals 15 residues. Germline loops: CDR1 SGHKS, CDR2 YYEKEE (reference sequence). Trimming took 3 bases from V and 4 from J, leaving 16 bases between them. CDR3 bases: TGTGCCAGCAGCTCCGGGGGAGGGAAGAGCTATGGCTACACCTTC. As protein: CASSSGGGKSYGYTF.

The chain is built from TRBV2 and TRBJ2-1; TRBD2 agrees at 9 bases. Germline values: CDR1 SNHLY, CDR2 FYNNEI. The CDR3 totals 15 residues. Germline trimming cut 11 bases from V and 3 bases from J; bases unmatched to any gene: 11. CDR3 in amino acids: CARRGGGAGYNEQFF. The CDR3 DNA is TGTGCCCGCCGGGGCGGGGGGGCCGGCTACAATGAGCAGTTCTTC.